The 5 T cell receptor beta chains given below trace back to one sample, sequenced in a study of cytomegalovirus exposure and HLA in healthy donors. Assay used: immunoSEQ multiplex PCR; TCRdb lists only in-frame clones, some missing. The sample shows over 150,000 clones, about nine tenths of them seen only once. The sequencing sample was made of PBMCs. These receptors were obtained from a young man in good health and CMV-seropositive.

The chain couples TRBV5-1 to TRBJ2-2; D is possibly TRBD1 (5 bases). Between the trimmed V and J ends, which lost 3 bases and 5 bases, there was a span of 11 bases. The CDR3 runs to 14 residues. In germline, CDR1 is SGHRS, CDR2 YFSETQ. Here the CDR3 DNA reads TGCGCCAGCAGCTCCAGGGTTGATACCGGGGAGCTGTTTTTT. It is translated as CASSSRVDTGELFF.

The chain is built from TRBV9 and TRBJ1-2; 7 bases are a match to TRBD1. V lost 0 bases to trimming and J lost 5 bases; unmatched junction nucleotides: 7. The CDR3 has 15 residues. Germline lookup yields CDR1 SGDLS and CDR2 YYNGEE. The CDR3 coding sequence is TGTGCCAGCAGCGTAGCCCCGACAGGGCTATATGGCTACACCTTC. This translates into CASSVAPTGLYGYTF.

V usage is TRBV6-1 and J usage is TRBJ2-2; 10 bases agree with TRBD2. V was clipped by 5 bases and J by 4 bases; unmatched bases: 4. The CDR3 spans 15 residues. From germline, CDR1 is MNHNS and CDR2 SASEGT. The CDR3 spells CASSLAGARTGELFF. Written as DNA, the CDR3 is TGTGCCAGCAGTCTAGCGGGAGCGCGCACCGGGGAGCTGTTTTTT.

This chain uses TRBV5-1 with TRBJ2-7, with 9 bases aligning to TRBD1. V was pared by 4 bases and J by 5 bases, with 10 bases of the junction left unmatched. CDR1 is SGHRS, CDR2 YFSETQ, per germline. The CDR3 totals 15 residues. The chain's CDR3 is CASSRSPGQGNEQYF. The DNA for the CDR3 is TGCGCCAGCAGCAGAAGTCCGGGACAGGGCAACGAGCAGTACTTC. The full variable domain, completed using reference TRBV5-1 and TRBJ2-7, is KAGVTQTPRYLIKTRGQQVTLSCSPISGHRSVSWYQQTPGQGLQFLFEYFSETQRNKGNFPGRFSGRQFSNSRSEMNVSTLELGDSALYLCASSRSPGQGNEQYFGPGTRLTVT.

The gene calls are TRBV18 and TRBJ2-3; D not certain. This CDR3 spans 13 amino acids. CDR1 is KGHSH, CDR2 LQKENI, per germline. V was trimmed by 2 bases and J by 5 bases, leaving 8 bases between them. The CDR3 DNA sequence: TGTGCCAGCTCACCAGGCATCAAAGATACGCAGTATTTT. It codes for CASSPGIKDTQYF.